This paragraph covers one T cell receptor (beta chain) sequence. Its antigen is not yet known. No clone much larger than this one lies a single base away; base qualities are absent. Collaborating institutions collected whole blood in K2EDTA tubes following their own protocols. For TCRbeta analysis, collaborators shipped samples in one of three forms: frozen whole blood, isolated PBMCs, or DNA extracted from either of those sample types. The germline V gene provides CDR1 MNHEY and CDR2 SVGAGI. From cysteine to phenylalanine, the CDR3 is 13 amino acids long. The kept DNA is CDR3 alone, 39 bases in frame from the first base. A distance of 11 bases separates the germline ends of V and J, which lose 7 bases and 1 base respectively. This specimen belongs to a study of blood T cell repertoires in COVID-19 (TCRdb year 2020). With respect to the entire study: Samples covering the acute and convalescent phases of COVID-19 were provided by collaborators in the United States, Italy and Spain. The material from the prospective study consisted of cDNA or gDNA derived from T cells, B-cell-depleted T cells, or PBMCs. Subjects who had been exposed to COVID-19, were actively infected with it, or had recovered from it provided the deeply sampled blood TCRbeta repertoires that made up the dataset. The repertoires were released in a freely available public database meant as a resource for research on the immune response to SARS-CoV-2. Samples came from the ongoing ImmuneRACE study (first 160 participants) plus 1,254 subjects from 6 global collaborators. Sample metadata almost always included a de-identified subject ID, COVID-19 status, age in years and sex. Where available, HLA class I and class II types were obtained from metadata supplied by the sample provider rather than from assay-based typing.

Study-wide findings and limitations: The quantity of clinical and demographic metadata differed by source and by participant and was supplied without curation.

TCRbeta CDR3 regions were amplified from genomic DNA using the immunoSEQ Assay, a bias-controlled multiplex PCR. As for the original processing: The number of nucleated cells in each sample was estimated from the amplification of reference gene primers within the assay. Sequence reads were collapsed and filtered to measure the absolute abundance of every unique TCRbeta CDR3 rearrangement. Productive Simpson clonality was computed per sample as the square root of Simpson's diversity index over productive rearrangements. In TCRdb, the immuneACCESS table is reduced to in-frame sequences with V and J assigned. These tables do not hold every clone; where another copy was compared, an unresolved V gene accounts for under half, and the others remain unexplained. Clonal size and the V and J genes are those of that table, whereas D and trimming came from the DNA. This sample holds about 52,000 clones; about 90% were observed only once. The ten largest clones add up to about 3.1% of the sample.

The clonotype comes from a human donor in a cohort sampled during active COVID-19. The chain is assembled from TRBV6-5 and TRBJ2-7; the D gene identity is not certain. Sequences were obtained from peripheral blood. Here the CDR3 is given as CASNSLNSYEQYF. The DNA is TGTGCCAGCAATTCCCTTAATTCCTACGAGCAGTACTTC.